The 5 T cell receptor beta chains below come from one sample, sequenced in a study of regulatory T cells in long-lasting Graves disease. Time point of the sample: newly diagnosed GD, antithyroid drugs for less than 3 months. The TCR library was made from RNA that had been extracted from PBMCs in TRIzol. Arm-PCR of CDR3 regions with iRepertoire HTBI primers generated TCR beta libraries. TCRdb redid the calling of the multiplex PCR reads with MiXCR, one entry per CDR3 protein. The sample carries hundreds of thousands of distinct CDR3 sequences, under 20% recorded once. Another study also made use of these data, one on T cells in Graves' hyperthyroidism and ophthalmopathy.

The input for sequencing was peripheral blood mononuclear cells (PBMCs), taken at new diagnosis, from a patient treated with antithyroid drugs. The receptor source for this set is a woman aged 25-40 years with Graves disease.

This clonotype was counted between two and nine times. The chain links TRBV29-1 to TRBJ2-1; D gene ambiguous. V lost 1 base and J lost 7, with 14 bases in between. Germline-derived CDR1 and CDR2 are SQVTM and ANQGSEA. This CDR3 is 14 amino acids long. CDR3 loop: CSVEGLVSSNEQFF. CDR3 DNA: TGCAGCGTTGAAGGACTCGTGTCGAGTAATGAGCAGTTCTTC.

The V and J genes are TRBV2 and TRBJ1-5, with 9 bases aligning to TRBD1. The CDR3 covers 15 residues. Unmatched junction bases numbered 7, after V lost 9 bases and J lost 1 base. Germline-derived CDR1 and CDR2 are SNHLY and FYNNEI. CDR3 sequence (DNA): TGTGCCAGTCACAGGGGGCTTAGGAGCAATCAGCCCCAGCATTTT. Translating it yields CASHRGLRSNQPQHF.

This clonotype was detected many times. The chain recombines TRBV20-1 with TRBJ1-5; D is perhaps TRBD1 (5 bases). Looked up from germline, CDR1 is DFQATT and CDR2 is SNEGSKA (reference sequence). The germline V and J ends were trimmed by 3 bases and 1 base, with 10 bases remaining between them. The CDR3 consists of 14 residues. CDR3: CSASWGTSNQPQHF. The CDR3 coding sequence is TGCAGTGCTAGTTGGGGGACCAGCAATCAGCCCCAGCATTTT.

Many counts were recorded for this clonotype. The V gene is TRBV28, the J gene TRBJ1-5, with D perhaps matching TRBD1 (6 bases). Trimming removed 7 bases from V and 1 base from J, with 14 bases in between. The CDR3 runs to 15 residues. CDR1 is MDHEN and CDR2 is SYDVKM in the germline V gene. In DNA, the CDR3 is TGTGCCAGCAAGCTCGACAGGCGAAGCAATCAGCCCCAGCATTTT. Its protein product is CASKLDRRSNQPQHF.

The rearrangement joins TRBV10-3 to TRBJ1-3, with D unresolved. This CDR3 has 14 amino acids. V gave up 7 bases and J gave up 0 bases, with 10 bases separating them. Germline CDR1 is ENHRY and CDR2 is SYGVKD. CDR3 loop: CAITGQLSGNTIYF. The CDR3 nucleotides read TGTGCCATCACTGGGCAGCTCTCTGGAAACACCATATATTTT.